This T cell receptor beta chain comes out of a study of T cells in Graves' hyperthyroidism and ophthalmopathy. PBMCs were obtained from about 10 ml fresh peripheral blood. General study results and limits: Through a model of 13 V-J features, ophthalmopathy was separated from stable hyperthyroidism. In the blood, most expanded thyroid clonotypes above 0.001 appeared as well.

Of note for this clonotype: The antigen remains unidentified.

The ends lost 3 bases at V and 2 bases at J; junction bases unmatched: 3. This CDR3 comprises 17 residues. Per germline, CDR1 SGHTS and CDR2 YDEGEE. Amplification yielded TCR beta CDR3 regions, with RNA transcripts as the source. An initial round of RT-PCR targeting the TCR CDR3 relied on the HTBI primer set. TCRdb re-analysed the multiplex PCR reads in MiXCR, keeping a single row per CDR3 protein. The top ten hold about 35% of the sample, which has approximately 690,000 distinct CDR3 sequences, around 21% seen once. V is TRBV5-8 and J is TRBJ2-3; 16 nucleotides match TRBD2. This clonotype originated in a man aged 30 to 45 with Graves' ophthalmopathy. Sample: blood. The CDR3 here is CASSSGLAGGFTDTQYF. The DNA for the CDR3 is TGTGCCAGCAGCTCGGGACTAGCGGGAGGGTTCACAGATACGCAGTATTTT.